These 17 T cell receptor beta chains were all obtained from the same sample, sequenced in a study of cytomegalovirus exposure and HLA in healthy donors (dated by TCRdb to between 2016 and 2019). Library preparation employed the immunoSEQ multiplex PCR assay. For the multiplex PCR, a mixture combining 60 forward primers for TCR Vbeta segments and 13 reverse primers for TCR Jbeta segments was used. The immuneACCESS repertoire file appears here via TCRdb, limited to in-frame rearrangements. These files lack a portion of the clones; in checked studies, under half of the deficit traces to unresolved V genes, and the cause of the others is not known. The sample profile shows 150,000 to 200,000 clones; around 74% of them were found once. Less than 3% of the sample lies in the top ten. Sequenced: PBMCs. The receptor set was obtained from a female donor in good health and CMV-seronegative.

The rearrangement joins TRBV27 to TRBJ1-1, with D perhaps TRBD1 (5 bases). The length of the CDR3 is 19 residues. Germline CDR1 MNHEY, CDR2 SMNVEV (reference sequence). Trimming removed 1 base at V and 5 bases at J, with 26 bases between. The CDR3 bases are TGTGCCAGCAGTTTATTGGGGCGAGGCAGGGAAGGTGGTCGAACTGAAGCTTTCTTT. Encoded protein: CASSLLGRGREGGRTEAFF.

The rearrangement links TRBV6-6 to TRBJ1-5; possibly TRBD1 for D (6 bases). CDR3 length: 14 amino acids. From germline, CDR1 is MNHNY and CDR2 SVGAGI (reference sequence). V was cut by 6 bases and J by 4 bases, with 13 bases left in between. CDR3 nucleotide sequence: TGTGCCAGCAGCTTATTCAGGGGAAATCAGCCCCAGCATTTT. Its translation: CASSLFRGNQPQHF.

The V and J genes are TRBV2 and TRBJ2-2, with D possibly being TRBD2 (6 bases). Trimming left V 3 bases short and J 1 base short, with 12 bases between. Germline V lookup: CDR1 SNHLY, CDR2 FYNNEI. This CDR3 is built from 16 residues. CDR3 sequence reads: CASSEEGNRNTGELFF. In DNA form, the CDR3 reads TGTGCCAGCAGTGAGGAGGGGAATCGGAACACCGGGGAGCTGTTTTTT.

This chain links TRBV7-6 with TRBJ1-2, with TRBD1 matching over 9 bases. The CDR3 runs 15 residues. With 1 base clipped from V and 6 bases from J, the junction kept 6 bases outside the gene matches. Germline V lookup: CDR1 SGHVS, CDR2 FNYEAQ. CDR3: CASSLELQGANGYTF. For the CDR3, the DNA is TGTGCCAGCAGCTTAGAGTTACAGGGGGCGAATGGCTACACCTTC.

The chain links TRBV7-3 to TRBJ2-1, with 9 nucleotides matching TRBD2. CDR1 and CDR2 (germline): SGHTA, FQGTGA. The CDR3 has 14 residues. Trimming cost V 7 bases and J 5 bases; bases outside gene matches: 6. The CDR3 DNA sequence: TGTGCCAGCACGGCGGGAGGGGCCAACAATGAGCAGTTCTTC. Residues: CASTAGGANNEQFF. Full variable domain (missing parts from reference TRBV7-3 and TRBJ2-1): GAGVSQTPSNKVTEKGKYVELRCDPISGHTALYWYRQSLGQGPEFLIYFQGTGAADDSGLPNDRFFAVRPEGSVSTLKIQRTERGDSAVYLCASTAGGANNEQFFGPGTRLTVL.

J is TRBJ1-5 and V is TRBV6-6; D is undetermined. The CDR3 totals 16 residues. Germline V gives CDR1 MNHNY, CDR2 SVGAGI (reference sequence). V was pared by 0 bases and J by 7 bases, with 16 bases between. The CDR3 region has the DNA TGTGCCAGCAGTTACTCGAATGGGGTGGGAGTGCAGCCCCAGCATTTT. Translating it yields CASSYSNGVGVQPQHF.

The chain recombines TRBV7-3 with TRBJ2-2; D is undetermined. CDR3 length: 17 residues. Looked up from germline, CDR1 is SGHTA and CDR2 is FQGTGA. Trimming cost V 0 bases and J 4 bases, with 15 bases left between them. Here the CDR3 DNA reads TGTGCCAGCAGCTTAACGGGCAGCTGGGCCCCCACCGGGGAGCTGTTTTTT. This encodes CASSLTGSWAPTGELFF.

This chain connects TRBV4-3 to TRBJ2-3, with 8 bases aligning to TRBD2. The germline V gene encodes CDR1 LGHNA and CDR2 YSLEER. The CDR3 totals 15 residues. The J segment lost 5 bases and the V segment lost 1 base, leaving 5 bases of the junction unmatched. This CDR3 is CASSQAAGAGDTQYF. The DNA for the CDR3 is TGCGCCAGCAGCCAAGCAGCGGGGGCCGGAGATACGCAGTATTTT.

This clone was recorded once. The chain links TRBV4-3 to TRBJ1-2; 9 bases map to TRBD1. CDR1 LGHNA and CDR2 YSLEER come from the germline V gene. CDR3 length equals 14 residues. The J segment lost 4 bases and the V segment lost 3 bases, leaving 3 bases of the junction unmatched. The chain's CDR3 is CASSQTTGGYGYTF. CDR3 in DNA: TGCGCCAGCAGCCAGACGACAGGGGGCTATGGCTACACCTTC.

This clone was observed a handful of times. The V and J genes are TRBV4-3 and TRBJ2-1; 10 nucleotides align to TRBD2. CDR3 length equals 16 residues. Trimming at V came to 0 bases and at J to 9 bases, leaving 8 bases not matched to a gene. The V gene's germline CDR1 is LGHNA and CDR2 YSLEER. The CDR3 spells CASSQDRLAGAVEQFF. The CDR3 DNA reads as TGCGCCAGCAGCCAAGATAGGCTAGCGGGAGCAGTTGAGCAGTTCTTC.

The V and J genes are TRBV7-6 and TRBJ2-5; 9 bases line up with TRBD1. This CDR3 comprises 16 residues. The ends lost 5 bases at V and 5 bases at J; junction bases unmatched: 12. Germline V CDR1 and CDR2: SGHVS, FNYEAQ. The CDR3 DNA follows: TGTGCCAGCAGCAACCCTTACAGGGGGCAGGGGGAGACCCAGTACTTC. Its protein product is CASSNPYRGQGETQYF.

Comments on this clone: In the same sample, other DNA sequences code for this CDR3. The genes are TRBV28 and TRBJ1-2; D is perhaps TRBD1 (6 bases). The CDR3 is 13 amino acids. The germline CDR1 and CDR2 sequences are MDHEN and SYDVKM. Deletions cut 2 bases from V and 7 bases from J, with 11 bases between. The CDR3 region is CASSLGGAVGYTF. As DNA, the CDR3 is TGTGCCAGCAGTTTAGGGGGGGCGGTTGGCTACACCTTC.

The chain has TRBV30 and TRBJ2-7; possible D gene TRBD1, 6 bases. The CDR3 consists of 13 residues. Germline CDR1 GTSNPN, CDR2 SVGIG (reference sequence). With 1 base removed from V and 6 bases from J, the gap between germline ends came to 13 bases. CDR3 loop: CAWSALLGGEQYF. The DNA for the CDR3 is TGTGCCTGGAGTGCCCTTTTAGGGGGCGAGCAGTACTTC.

The V gene is TRBV14, the J gene TRBJ1-2, with no clear D. This CDR3 contains 15 residues. Per the germline V gene, CDR1 is SGHDN and CDR2 is FVKESK. Trimming shortened V by 1 base and J by 2 bases, and 11 bases separated the two germline ends. This chain's CDR3 is CASSQAVSANYGYTF. For the CDR3, the DNA is TGTGCCAGCAGCCAAGCGGTCAGCGCCAACTATGGCTACACCTTC.

The chain combines TRBV7-2 with TRBJ1-5; D possibly corresponds to TRBD1 (5 bases). The germline V gene has CDR1 SGHTA and CDR2 FQGNSA. There are 13 residues in the CDR3. With 5 bases removed from V and 4 bases from J, the gap between germline ends came to 9 bases. The CDR3 spells CASSRGANQPQHF. DNA of the CDR3: TGTGCCAGCAGCCGCGGGGCGAATCAGCCCCAGCATTTT.

V and J are TRBV4-1 and TRBJ2-1, with 8 bases that match TRBD2. Germline V CDR1 and CDR2: MGHRA, YSYEKL. The trim removed 0 bases at V and 7 bases at J, leaving 11 bases unmatched. The length of the CDR3 is 17 residues. For the CDR3, the DNA is TGCGCCAGCAGCCAAGATCGGGGGGCGGGAGGTGGGAATGAGCAGTTCTTC. The encoded protein is CASSQDRGAGGGNEQFF.

V and J are TRBV5-6 and TRBJ1-5, with 7 nucleotides matching TRBD1. Germline V CDR1 and CDR2: SGHDT, YYEEEE. CDR3 length: 15 residues. The J segment lost 4 bases and the V segment lost 5 bases, leaving 9 bases of the junction unmatched. This CDR3 is CASSYGTVTNQPQHF. CDR3 DNA: TGTGCCAGCAGTTACGGGACAGTAACAAATCAGCCCCAGCATTTT.